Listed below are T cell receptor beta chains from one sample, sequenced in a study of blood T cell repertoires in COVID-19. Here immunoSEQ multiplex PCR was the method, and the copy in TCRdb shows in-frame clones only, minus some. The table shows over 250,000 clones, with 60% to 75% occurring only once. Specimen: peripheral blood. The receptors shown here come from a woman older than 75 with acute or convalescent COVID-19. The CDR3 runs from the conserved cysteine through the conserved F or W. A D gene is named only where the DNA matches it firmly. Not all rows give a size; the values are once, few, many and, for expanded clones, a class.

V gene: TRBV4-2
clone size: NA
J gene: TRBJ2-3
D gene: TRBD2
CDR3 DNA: TGTGCCAGCAGCCAAGATCCGGTAGCGGGGGGCCTCTGGAGACAAAGCACAGATACGCAGTATTTT
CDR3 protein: CASSQDPVAGGLWRQSTDTQYF

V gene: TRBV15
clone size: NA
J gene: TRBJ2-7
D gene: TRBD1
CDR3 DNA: TGTGCCACCAGCAGAGATTTACGACAGGGGGTTTCCTACGAGCAGTACTTC
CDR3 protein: CATSRDLRQGVSYEQYF

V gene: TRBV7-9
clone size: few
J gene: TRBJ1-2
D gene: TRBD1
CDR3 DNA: TGTGCCAGCAGCGACAGGGGGCTGACCTATGGCTACACCTTC
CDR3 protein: CASSDRGLTYGYTF

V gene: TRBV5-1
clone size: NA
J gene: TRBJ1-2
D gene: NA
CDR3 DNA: TGCGCCAGCAGCTGGCAGAGGTACGAAGGAGAAGTAAACTATGGCTACACCTTC
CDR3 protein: CASSWQRYEGEVNYGYTF

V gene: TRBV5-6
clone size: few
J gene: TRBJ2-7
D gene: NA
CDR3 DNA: TGTGCCACCGGGCGCCGGACGGGGAGCTACGAGCAGTACTTC
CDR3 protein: CATGRRTGSYEQYF

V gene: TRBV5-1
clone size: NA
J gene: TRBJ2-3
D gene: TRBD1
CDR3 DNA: TGCGCCAGCAGCAAACAGGGGGCTCGCACAGATACGCAGTATTTT
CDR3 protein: CASSKQGARTDTQYF

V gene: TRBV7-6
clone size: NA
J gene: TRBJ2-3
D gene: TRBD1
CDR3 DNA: TGTGCCAGCAGCTTACGGACAGGGGTTGCAGATACGCAGTATTTT
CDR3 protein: CASSLRTGVADTQYF

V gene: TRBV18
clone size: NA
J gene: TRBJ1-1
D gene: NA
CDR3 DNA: TGTGCCAGCTCACCAGGTACAGGCATACTTATGAACACTGAAGCTTTCTTT
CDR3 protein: CASSPGTGILMNTEAFF

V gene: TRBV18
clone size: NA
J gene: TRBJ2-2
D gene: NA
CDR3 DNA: TGTGCCAGCTCACCAAGGCTGGCGGGCGCGGACACCGGGGAGCTGTTTTTT
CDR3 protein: CASSPRLAGADTGELFF

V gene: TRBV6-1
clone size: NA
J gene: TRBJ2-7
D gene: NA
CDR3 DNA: TGTGCCAGCAGTGTTCCCAAAGGGCAGGGTTCGTCCGAGCAGTACTTC
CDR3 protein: CASSVPKGQGSSEQYF

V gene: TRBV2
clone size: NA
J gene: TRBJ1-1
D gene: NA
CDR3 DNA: TGTGCCAGCAGTGCCTCGTGGAACAGGAACACTGAAGCTTTCTTT
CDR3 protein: CASSASWNRNTEAFF

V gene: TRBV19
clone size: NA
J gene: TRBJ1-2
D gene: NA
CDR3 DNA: TGTGCCAGTAGTATAGCATCAGGGCCGATCGATGGCTACACCTTC
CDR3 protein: CASSIASGPIDGYTF

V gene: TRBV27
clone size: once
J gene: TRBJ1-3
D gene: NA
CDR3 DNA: TGTGCCAGCAGTCCCGAGTACTCTGGAAACACCATATATTTT
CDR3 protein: CASSPEYSGNTIYF

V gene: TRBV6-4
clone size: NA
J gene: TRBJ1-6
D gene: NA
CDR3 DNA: TGTGCCAGCAGTGTTCGAAGCAATTCACCCCTCCACTTT
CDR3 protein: CASSVRSNSPLHF

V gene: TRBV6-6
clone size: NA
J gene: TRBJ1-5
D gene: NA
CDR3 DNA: TGTGCCAGCAGATACGACAGGAACAATCAGCCCCAGCATTTT
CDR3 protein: CASRYDRNNQPQHF

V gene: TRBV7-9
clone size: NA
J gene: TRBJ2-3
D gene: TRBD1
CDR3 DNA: TGTGCCAGCAGCCAGGGTGACAGGGGTGGCACAGATACGCAGTATTTT
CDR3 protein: CASSQGDRGGTDTQYF

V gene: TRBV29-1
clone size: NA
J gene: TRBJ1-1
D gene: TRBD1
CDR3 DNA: TGCAGCGTCTCTGGTGGGACAGGGACTGAAGCTTTCTTT
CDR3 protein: CSVSGGTGTEAFF

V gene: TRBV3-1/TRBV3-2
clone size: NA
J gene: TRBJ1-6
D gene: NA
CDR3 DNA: TGTGCCAGCAGCCAATACTCGACAGGCCCCTATAATTCACCCCTCCACTTT
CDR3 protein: CASSQYSTGPYNSPLHF

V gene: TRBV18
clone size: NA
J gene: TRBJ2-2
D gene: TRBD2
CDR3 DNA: TGTGCCAGCTCACCAGAGATAGCGGGTAACACCGGGGAGCTGTTTTTT
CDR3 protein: CASSPEIAGNTGELFF

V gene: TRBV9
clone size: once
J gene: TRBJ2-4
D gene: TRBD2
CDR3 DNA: TGTGCCAGCAGCGTAGGGTCCGGGGGGGACATTCAGTACTTC
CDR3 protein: CASSVGSGGDIQYF

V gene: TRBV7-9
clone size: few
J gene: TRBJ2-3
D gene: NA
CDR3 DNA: TGTGCCAGCAGTAAGCAGGGTTTTTTGGATACGCAGTATTTT
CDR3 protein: CASSKQGFLDTQYF

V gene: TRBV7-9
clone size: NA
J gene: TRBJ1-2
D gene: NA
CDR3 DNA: TGTGCCAGCAGCCCGAGTCGGGACAAGGACTACTATGGCTACACCTTC
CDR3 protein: CASSPSRDKDYYGYTF

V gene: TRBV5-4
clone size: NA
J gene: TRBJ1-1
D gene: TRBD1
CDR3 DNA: TGTGCCAGCAGCCAGGGACAGGTGGACACTGAAGCTTTCTTT
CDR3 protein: CASSQGQVDTEAFF

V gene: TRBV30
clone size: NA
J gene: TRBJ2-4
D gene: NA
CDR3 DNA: TGTGCCTGGAGTCGGTCCTCCAAAAACATTCAGTACTTC
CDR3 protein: CAWSRSSKNIQYF

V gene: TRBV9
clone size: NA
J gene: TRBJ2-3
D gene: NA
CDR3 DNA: TGTGCCAGCAGCGTGGATAGCGCCACTAGCACAGATACGCAGTATTTT
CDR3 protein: CASSVDSATSTDTQYF

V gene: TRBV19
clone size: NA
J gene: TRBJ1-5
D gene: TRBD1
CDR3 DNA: TGTGCCAGTAGCCCGACAGGGCCCGCCGGCAATCAGCCCCAGCATTTT
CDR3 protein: CASSPTGPAGNQPQHF

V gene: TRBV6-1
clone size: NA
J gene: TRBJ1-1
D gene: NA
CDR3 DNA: TGTGCCAGCAGTGAAGCGTATCGGGATTTCTTT
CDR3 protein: CASSEAYRDFF

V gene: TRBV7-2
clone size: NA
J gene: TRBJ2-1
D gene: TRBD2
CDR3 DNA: TGTGCCAGCAGCTTGGACCTAGCGGGGGAGCAGTTCTTC
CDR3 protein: CASSLDLAGEQFF

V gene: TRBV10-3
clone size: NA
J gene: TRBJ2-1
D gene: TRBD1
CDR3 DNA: TGTGCCATCAGTGAGTCGAGGGGGCTGACCTCCTACAATGAGCAGTTCTTC
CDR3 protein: CAISESRGLTSYNEQFF

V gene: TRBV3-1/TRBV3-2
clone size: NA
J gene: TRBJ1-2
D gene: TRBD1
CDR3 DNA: TGTGCCAGCAGCCAAGAGGAGGGGATGACAGGGGTTGGCTACACCTTC
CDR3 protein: CASSQEEGMTGVGYTF

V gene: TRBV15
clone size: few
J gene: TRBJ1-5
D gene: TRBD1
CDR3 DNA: TGTGCCACCAGCGCCCAGGGGGAGTCCCAGCCCCAGCATTTT
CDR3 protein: CATSAQGESQPQHF

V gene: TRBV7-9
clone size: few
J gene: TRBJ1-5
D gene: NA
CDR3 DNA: TGTGCCAGCAGCTTAGCGCAGAATCAGCCCCAGCATTTT
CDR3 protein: CASSLAQNQPQHF

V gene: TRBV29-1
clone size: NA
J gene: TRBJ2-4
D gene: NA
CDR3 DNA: TGCAGCGTTGCCGAGGGCCGAATAGCCAAAAACATTCAGTACTTC
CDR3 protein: CSVAEGRIAKNIQYF

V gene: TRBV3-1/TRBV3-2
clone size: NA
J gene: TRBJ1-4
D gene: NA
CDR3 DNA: TGTGCCAGCAGCCATGACGGGGCTAATGAAAAACTGTTTTTT
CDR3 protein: CASSHDGANEKLFF

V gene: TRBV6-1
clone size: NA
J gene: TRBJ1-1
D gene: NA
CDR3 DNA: TGTGCCAGCAGTGAAGTTTATGGGGGGGGAACTGAAGCTTTCTTT
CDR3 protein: CASSEVYGGGTEAFF

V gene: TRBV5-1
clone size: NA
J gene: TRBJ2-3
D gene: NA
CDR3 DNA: TGCGCCAGCAGCTTCGGGGACATCACAGATACGCAGTATTTT
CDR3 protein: CASSFGDITDTQYF

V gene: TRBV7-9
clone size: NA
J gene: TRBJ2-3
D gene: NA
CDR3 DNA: TGTGCCAGCAGCTTAGAACCCGGACTGGGCACAGATACGCAGTATTTT
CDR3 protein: CASSLEPGLGTDTQYF

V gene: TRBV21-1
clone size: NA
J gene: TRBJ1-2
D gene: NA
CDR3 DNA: TGTGCCAGCAGCAAAGTGGACAGGGGGCCTGCTAACTATGGCTACACCTTC
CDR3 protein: CASSKVDRGPANYGYTF

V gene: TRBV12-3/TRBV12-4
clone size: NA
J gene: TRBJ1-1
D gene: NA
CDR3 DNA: TGTGCCAGCAGTTTCCCGGGGACTGAAGCTTTCTTT
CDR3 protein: CASSFPGTEAFF

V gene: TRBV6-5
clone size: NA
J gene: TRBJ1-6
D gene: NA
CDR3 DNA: TGTGCCAGCACCTTGTGGCAGGGGAATTCACCCCTCCACTTT
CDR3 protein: CASTLWQGNSPLHF

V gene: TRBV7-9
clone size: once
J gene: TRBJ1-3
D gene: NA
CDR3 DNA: TGTGCCAGCAGCCCGGGACAAACCATTGGAAACACCATATATTTT
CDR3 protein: CASSPGQTIGNTIYF

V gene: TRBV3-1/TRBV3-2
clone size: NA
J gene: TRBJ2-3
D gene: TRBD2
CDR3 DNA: TGTGCCAGCAGGCAACTAGCGGGAGGGCCCGATACGCAGTATTTT
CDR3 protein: CASRQLAGGPDTQYF

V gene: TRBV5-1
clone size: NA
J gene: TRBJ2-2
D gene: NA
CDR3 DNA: TGCGCCAGCAGAGTAGCGGTGAACACCGGGGAGCTGTTTTTT
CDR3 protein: CASRVAVNTGELFF

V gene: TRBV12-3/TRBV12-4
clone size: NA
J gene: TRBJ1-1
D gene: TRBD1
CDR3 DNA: TGTGCCAGCAGTTTAAGACAGGGATCTGAAGCTTTCTTT
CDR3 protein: CASSLRQGSEAFF

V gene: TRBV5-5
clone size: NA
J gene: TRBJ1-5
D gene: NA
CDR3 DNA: TGTGCCAGCAGCTTGAGCGACAATCAGCCCCAGCATTTT
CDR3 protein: CASSLSDNQPQHF

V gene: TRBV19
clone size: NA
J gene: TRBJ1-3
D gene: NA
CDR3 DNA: TGTGCCAGTAGTACGACGGAGTACTCTGGAAACACCATATATTTT
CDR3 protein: CASSTTEYSGNTIYF

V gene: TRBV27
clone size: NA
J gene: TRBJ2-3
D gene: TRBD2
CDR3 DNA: TGTGCCAGCAAAGGCCTAGCGGGTCCAGATACGCAGTATTTT
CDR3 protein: CASKGLAGPDTQYF

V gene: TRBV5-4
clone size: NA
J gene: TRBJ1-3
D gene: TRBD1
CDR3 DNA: TGTGCCAGCAGCTTGGCCTCGGGACAGCACATCTCTGGAAACACCATATATTTT
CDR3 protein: CASSLASGQHISGNTIYF

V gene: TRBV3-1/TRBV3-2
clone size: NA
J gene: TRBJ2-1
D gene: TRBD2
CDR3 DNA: TGTGCCAGCAGCCAAGGGACTAGCGCCAATGAGCAGTTCTTC
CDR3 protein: CASSQGTSANEQFF

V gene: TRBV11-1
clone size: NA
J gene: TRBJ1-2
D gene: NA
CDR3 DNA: TGTGCCAGCAGCTTAGGCTCACTAAACTATGGCTACACCTTC
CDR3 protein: CASSLGSLNYGYTF

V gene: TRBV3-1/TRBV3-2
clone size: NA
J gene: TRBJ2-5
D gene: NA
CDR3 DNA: TGTGCCAGCAGCCAATGGCAGCAAGAGACCCAGTACTTC
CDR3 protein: CASSQWQQETQYF

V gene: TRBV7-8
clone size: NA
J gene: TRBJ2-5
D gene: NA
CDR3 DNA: TGTGCCAGCAGCCATACAGGGGAGACCCAGTACTTC
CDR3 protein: CASSHTGETQYF

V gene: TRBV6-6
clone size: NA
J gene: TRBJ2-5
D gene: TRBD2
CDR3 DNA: TGTGCCACCGGAGGGACTAGCGAAGGACAGACCCAGTACTTC
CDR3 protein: CATGGTSEGQTQYF